Below, 21 T cell receptor beta chains from the same sample are listed, as sequenced in a study of Graves' ophthalmopathy and Graves' hyperthyroidism (dated 2018 in TCRdb). Instrument on record: Illumina HiSeq 2000. For repertoire sequencing, the TCR beta CDR3 regions were amplified from RNA transcripts. HTBI primers and the Qiagen OneStep RT-PCR kit were used in a first-round RT-PCR, which was followed by a second-round multiplex PCR, size selection and purification. TCRdb cleaned the public reads at Q25 with fastp, built clones with MiXCR and kept in-frame beta chains. Records with the same CDR3 protein are collapsed into one entry carrying the most frequent genes and DNA. The table for this sample lists 350,000 to 450,000 distinct CDR3 sequences; around 20% of them were counted only once. The ten largest account for more than 1.5% of the sample. Sequencing was performed on peripheral blood. The receptors here all came from a woman aged 18 to 35 with Graves' ophthalmopathy. Donor details come from another sample of the same person, matched by shared clones.

There are many counts of this clonotype. V and J are TRBV6-2 or TRBV6-3 and TRBJ1-1, with 9 positions matching TRBD1. Germline values: CDR1 MNHEY, CDR2 SVGEGT. This CDR3 contains 17 residues. V lost 7 bases and J lost 1; bases outside the gene matches: 13. The chain's CDR3 is CASNGLDRTGANTEAFF. The CDR3, as DNA: TGTGCCAGCAACGGACTCGATCGGACAGGGGCGAACACTGAAGCTTTCTTT.

The chain employs TRBV14 and TRBJ1-3; maybe TRBD1 (5 bases). The CDR3 covers 17 residues. V was trimmed by 8 bases and J by 0 bases, leaving 20 bases between them. The germline CDR1 and CDR2 sequences are SGHDN and FVKESK. CDR3 nucleotide sequence: TGTGCCAGCTGGAGTGCAGGGCAGCCCGTCTCTGGAAACACCATATATTTT. It yields the protein CASWSAGQPVSGNTIYF. The whole variable domain, remainder taken from reference TRBV14 and TRBJ1-3, is EAGVTQFPSHSVIEKGQTVTLRCDPISGHDNLYWYRRVMGKEIKFLLHFVKESKQDESGMPNNRFLAERTGGTYSTLKVQPAELEDSGVYFCASWSAGQPVSGNTIYFGEGSWLTVV.

The V and J genes are TRBV6-1 and TRBJ2-7; possible D gene TRBD1, 6 bases. The CDR3 has 16 amino acids. Germline V gene data show CDR1 as MNHNS and CDR2 as SASEGT. V lost 6 bases to trimming and J lost 1 base, with 19 bases between them. The CDR3 reads CASRAPATGPSYEQYF. The CDR3 coding sequence is TGTGCCAGCAGGGCCCCGGCGACAGGCCCTTCCTACGAGCAGTACTTC.

In its sample, this clonotype was seen many times. CDR3 region: CASSTTRTGGQPQHF. Here the CDR3 DNA reads TGTGCCAGCAGTACGACCCGGACAGGGGGACAGCCCCAGCATTTT. V is TRBV27 and J is TRBJ1-5; 10 bases are a match to TRBD1. Germline V gene data show CDR1 as MNHEY and CDR2 as SMNVEV (reference sequence). Trimming took 5 bases from V and 7 from J; bases not matched to a gene: 8. The CDR3 contains 15 residues.

This clonotype was counted many times. The chain links TRBV28 to TRBJ1-1; tentative D call: TRBD1 (6 bases). This CDR3 region has 10 residues. The ends were cut back, 8 bases at V and 10 bases at J, with 11 bases in the middle. CDR1 and CDR2 (germline): MDHEN, SYDVKM. CDR3 nucleotides: TGTGCCAGCGGGGAGGGGGGAGCTTTCTTT. This codes for CASGEGGAFF.

This clonotype was seen repeatedly, ten times or more. This chain uses TRBV18 with TRBJ1-1; D is perhaps TRBD1 (6 bases). The V and J ends lost 4 bases and 1 base respectively, with 13 bases between them. CDR1 and CDR2 (germline): KGHSH, LQKENI. This CDR3 is 15 amino acids long. The CDR3 sequence is CASSQGTSANTEAFF. CDR3 in DNA: TGTGCCAGCTCACAAGGGACAAGCGCGAACACTGAAGCTTTCTTT.

This clonotype was recorded many times. An end of the junction does not agree with germline; a read error may underlie this. V and J are TRBV2 and TRBJ2-7, with TRBD2 as a possible D gene (5 bases). The V gene's germline CDR1 is SNHLY and CDR2 FYNNEI. The CDR3 spans 8 residues. Written as DNA, the CDR3 is TGTGCCAGCAGCGACTACTTATTC. Its protein product is CASSDYLF. The full variable domain, with the rest looked up from reference TRBV2 and TRBJ2-7, is EPEVTQTPSHQVTQMGQEVILRCVPISNHLYFYWYRQILGQKVEFLVSFYNNEISEKSEIFDDQFSVERPDGSNFTLKIRSTKLEDSAMYFCASSDYLFGPGTRLTVT.

This clonotype was counted ten times or more. The V and J genes are TRBV4-2 and TRBJ1-1; D not resolved. There are 12 residues in the CDR3. Trimming removed 0 bases from V and 7 bases from J, with 6 bases in between. Germline V lookup: CDR1 LGHNA, CDR2 YNFKEQ. CDR3 amino acids: CASSQDGNEAFF. Written as DNA, the CDR3 is TGTGCCAGCAGCCAAGATGGTAATGAAGCTTTCTTT.

This clonotype was counted ten times or more. The rearrangement links TRBV10-3 to TRBJ1-6; TRBD1 agrees at 9 bases. This CDR3 has 14 amino acids. CDR1 ENHRY and CDR2 SYGVKD come from the germline V gene. With V trimmed by 6 bases and J by 7 bases, 4 bases remained unmatched. CDR3 bases: TGTGCCATCAGCCGGACAGGGGACAATTCACCCCTCCACTTT. Translation: CAISRTGDNSPLHF.

The genes are TRBV20-1 and TRBJ1-2; 9 bases are a match to TRBD1. Germline V gene sequence: CDR1 DFQATT, CDR2 SNEGSKA (reference sequence). The CDR3 is 16 residues long. The CDR3 is CLTNVHGGTGNYGYTF. In nucleotides, the CDR3 is TGCCTAACCAACGTACACGGGGGGACAGGGAATTATGGCTACACCTTC.

This clonotype came up a few times. The rearrangement uses TRBV28 and TRBJ2-7; a possible D gene is TRBD2 (7 bases). The germline CDR1 and CDR2 sequences are MDHEN and SYDVKM. V shed 5 bases and J shed 5 bases, with 22 bases lying between them. This CDR3 comprises 16 residues. CDR3 residues: CASSGGGYGVGDEQYF. CDR3 nucleotides: TGTGCCAGCAGTGGGGGGGGCTATGGGGTTGGGGACGAGCAGTACTTC. Full variable domain (remainder filled in from reference TRBV28 and TRBJ2-7): DVKVTQSSRYLVKRTGEKVFLECVQDMDHENMFWYRQDPGLGLRLIYFSYDVKMKEKGDIPEGYSVSREKKERFSLILESASTNQTSMYLCASSGGGYGVGDEQYFGPGTRLTVT.

This clonotype was recorded many times. This chain links TRBV28 with TRBJ2-7, with 8 bases aligning to TRBD2. V was clipped by 5 bases and J by 0 bases; unmatched bases: 6. Germline lookup yields CDR1 MDHEN and CDR2 SYDVKM. CDR3 size: 15 residues. CDR3 protein: CASSVRLASSYEQYF. The CDR3 nucleotides read TGTGCCAGCAGTGTCCGACTAGCGAGCTCCTACGAGCAGTACTTC.

This clonotype has at least ten counts. V usage is TRBV6-2 or TRBV6-3 and J usage is TRBJ2-5; D uncertain. V lost 7 bases and J lost 5, with 14 bases in between. CDR3 length equals 13 residues. CDR1 and CDR2 from the germline V gene are MNHEY and SVGEGT. This CDR3 is CASKEWPSETQYF. In DNA, the CDR3 is TGTGCCAGCAAGGAATGGCCTTCGGAGACCCAGTACTTC.

As concerns this clonotype: A much larger clone differs from this one at a single base, so this may be a read error. The chain couples TRBV3-1 to TRBJ1-1, with 8 bases that match TRBD1. This CDR3 region has 14 residues. CDR1 and CDR2 (germline): LGHDT, YNNKEL (reference sequence). CDR3 nucleotide sequence: TGTGCCAGCAGGGCAGGGGGCGCGGGCACTGAAGATTTCTTT. Its protein is CASRAGGAGTEDFF. Full variable domain (outside the CDR3, taken from reference TRBV3-1 and TRBJ1-1): DTAVSQTPKYLVTQMGNDKSIKCEQNLGHDTMYWYKQDSKKFLKIMFSYNNKELIINETVPNRFSPKSPDKAHLNLHINSLELGDSAVYFCASRAGGAGTEDFFGQGTRLTVV.

This clonotype came up many times. The V gene is TRBV19, the J gene TRBJ1-1; TRBD1 agrees at 9 bases. J lost 5 bases, V lost 5 bases, and 9 bases had no gene match. CDR3 size: 15 residues. The V gene's germline CDR1 is LNHDA and CDR2 SQIVND (reference sequence). CDR3 DNA: TGTGCCAGTAGTCTGTTGGACAGGGGTCGAACTGAAGCTTTCTTT. Amino acids: CASSLLDRGRTEAFF.

At least ten counts were recorded for this clonotype. V is TRBV7-9 and J is TRBJ2-7; TRBD1 or TRBD2 may be the D gene (5 bases each). The V gene lost 3 bases and the J gene lost 3 bases, with 15 bases spanning the gap. Germline CDR1 and CDR2: SEHNR and FQNEAQ (reference sequence). The CDR3 runs to 15 residues. In nucleotides, the CDR3 is TGTGCCAGCAGCTTCTCCGGGACCCCGGGCTACGAGCAGTACTTC. Amino acid sequence: CASSFSGTPGYEQYF.

The table lists this clonotype with many counts. The chain has TRBV6-1 and TRBJ1-1; D not resolved. The CDR3 length is 15 residues. Germline CDR1 is MNHNS and CDR2 is SASEGT. With 6 bases removed from V and 0 bases from J, the gap between germline ends came to 14 bases. The CDR3 DNA is TGTGCCAGCAGCGGGTTCGCGGTCATGAACACTGAAGCTTTCTTT. It is translated as CASSGFAVMNTEAFF.

This clonotype was counted at least ten times. The CDR3 DNA is TGTGCCAGCAGCTTGCAGGGAGGCTATGGCTACACCTTC. This gives the protein CASSLQGGYGYTF. The chain carries TRBV5-6 and TRBJ1-2; weak D call: TRBD1 (5 bases). Germline V lookup: CDR1 SGHDT, CDR2 YYEEEE. Trimming took 1 base from V and 4 from J, leaving 8 bases between them. The CDR3 has 13 residues.

This clonotype has a count of ten or more. The chain carries TRBV7-3 and TRBJ2-2, with TRBD1 as a possible D gene (6 bases). Trimming left V 5 bases short and J 1 base short, with 8 bases between. Germline loops: CDR1 SGHTA, CDR2 FQGTGA. The length of the CDR3 is 14 residues. Here the CDR3 DNA reads TGTGCCAGCAGCGAACAGGGGAACACCGGGGAGCTGTTTTTT. Its protein is CASSEQGNTGELFF. Based on the CDR3 plus reference TRBV7-3 and TRBJ2-2, the full variable domain is GAGVSQTPSNKVTEKGKYVELRCDPISGHTALYWYRQSLGQGPEFLIYFQGTGAADDSGLPNDRFFAVRPEGSVSTLKIQRTERGDSAVYLCASSEQGNTGELFFGEGSRLTVL.

This clonotype was counted at least ten times. The rearrangement joins TRBV29-1 to TRBJ1-5, with unresolved D. CDR1 and CDR2 from the germline V gene are SQVTM and ANQGSEA. The V end lost 5 bases, the J end lost 1 base, and 9 bases lay between the germline ends. This CDR3 is 13 amino acids long. CDR3 amino acids: CSVLHGSNQPQHF. CDR3 DNA: TGCAGCGTTTTACACGGAAGCAATCAGCCCCAGCATTTT.

This clonotype was counted ten times or more. The chain links TRBV4-1 to TRBJ2-7, with 7 nucleotides matching TRBD2. The CDR3 is made up of 15 amino acids. J lost 0 bases, V lost 1 base, and 3 bases had no gene match. Germline V CDR1 and CDR2: MGHRA, YSYEKL. CDR3 sequence: CASSQATSDSYEQYF. The CDR3 DNA sequence: TGCGCCAGCAGCCAAGCCACTAGCGACTCCTACGAGCAGTACTTC.